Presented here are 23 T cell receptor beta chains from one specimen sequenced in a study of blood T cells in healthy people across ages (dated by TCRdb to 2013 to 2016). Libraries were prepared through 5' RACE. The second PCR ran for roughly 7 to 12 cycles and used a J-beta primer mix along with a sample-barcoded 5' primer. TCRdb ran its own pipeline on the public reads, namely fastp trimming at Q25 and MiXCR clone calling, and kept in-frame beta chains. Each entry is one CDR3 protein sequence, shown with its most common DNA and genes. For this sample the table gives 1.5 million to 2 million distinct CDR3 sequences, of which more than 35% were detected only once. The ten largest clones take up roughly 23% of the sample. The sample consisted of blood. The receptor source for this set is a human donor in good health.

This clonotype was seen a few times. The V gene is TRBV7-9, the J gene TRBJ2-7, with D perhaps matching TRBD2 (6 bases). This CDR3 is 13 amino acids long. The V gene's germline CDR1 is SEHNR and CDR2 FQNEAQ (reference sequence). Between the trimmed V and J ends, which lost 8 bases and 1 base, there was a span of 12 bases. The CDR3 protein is CASARGGSYEQYF. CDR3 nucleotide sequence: TGTGCCAGCGCCCGTGGGGGGTCCTACGAGCAGTACTTC.

The CDR3 DNA sequence: TGCAGTGCTAGAGGGCTACCGGGACTAGCGGGGCCACACTCAAGGGTAACGAACTACGAGCAGTACTTC. Translation: CSARGLPGLAGPHSRVTNYEQYF. The gene calls are TRBV20-1 and TRBJ2-7; 13 bases match TRBD2. V was pared by 1 base and J by 3 bases, with 27 bases of the junction left unmatched. Germline CDR1 DFQATT, CDR2 SNEGSKA (reference sequence). The CDR3 covers 23 residues.

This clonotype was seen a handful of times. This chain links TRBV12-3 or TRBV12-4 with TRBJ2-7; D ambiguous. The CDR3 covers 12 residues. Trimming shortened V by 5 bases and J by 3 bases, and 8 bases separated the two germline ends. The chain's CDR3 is CASSRPLYEQYF. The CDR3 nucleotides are TGTGCCAGCAGTCGGCCCCTCTACGAGCAGTACTTC.

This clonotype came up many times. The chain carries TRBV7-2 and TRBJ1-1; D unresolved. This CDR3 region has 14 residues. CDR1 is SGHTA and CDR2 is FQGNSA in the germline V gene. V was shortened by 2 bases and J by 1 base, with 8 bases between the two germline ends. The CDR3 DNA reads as TGTGCCAGCAGCTTAATTCTTCAGAACACTGAAGCTTTCTTT. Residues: CASSLILQNTEAFF.

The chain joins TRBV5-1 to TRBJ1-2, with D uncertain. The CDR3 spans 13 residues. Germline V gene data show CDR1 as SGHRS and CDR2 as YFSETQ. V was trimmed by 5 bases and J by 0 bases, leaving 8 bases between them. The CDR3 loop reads CASRLGANYGYTF. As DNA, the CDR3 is TGCGCCAGCAGATTAGGCGCTAACTATGGCTACACCTTC.

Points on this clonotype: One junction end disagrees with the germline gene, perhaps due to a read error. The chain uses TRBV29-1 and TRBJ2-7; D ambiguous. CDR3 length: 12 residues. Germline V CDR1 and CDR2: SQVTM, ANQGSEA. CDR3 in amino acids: CGVTDGPYEQYF. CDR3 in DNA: TGCGGCGTAACAGATGGGCCCTACGAGCAGTACTTC.

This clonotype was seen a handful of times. For the CDR3, the DNA is TGTGCCAGCATTTATTCTCGGGGACAGATCTACGAGCAGTACTTC. This codes for CASIYSRGQIYEQYF. The rearrangement joins TRBV28 to TRBJ2-7, with 7 bases lining up with TRBD1. Per germline, CDR1 MDHEN and CDR2 SYDVKM. Trimming removed 7 bases from V and 3 bases from J; junction bases left unmatched: 12. The CDR3 has 15 residues.

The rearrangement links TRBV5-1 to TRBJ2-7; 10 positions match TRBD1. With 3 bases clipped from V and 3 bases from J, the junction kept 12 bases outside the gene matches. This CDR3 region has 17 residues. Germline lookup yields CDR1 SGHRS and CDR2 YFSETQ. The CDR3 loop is CASSWGQGMGSGYEQYF. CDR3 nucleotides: TGCGCCAGCAGCTGGGGACAGGGGATGGGGTCGGGCTACGAGCAGTACTTC. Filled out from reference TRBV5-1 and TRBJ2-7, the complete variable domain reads KAGVTQTPRYLIKTRGQQVTLSCSPISGHRSVSWYQQTPGQGLQFLFEYFSETQRNKGNFPGRFSGRQFSNSRSEMNVSTLELGDSALYLCASSWGQGMGSGYEQYFGPGTRLTVT.

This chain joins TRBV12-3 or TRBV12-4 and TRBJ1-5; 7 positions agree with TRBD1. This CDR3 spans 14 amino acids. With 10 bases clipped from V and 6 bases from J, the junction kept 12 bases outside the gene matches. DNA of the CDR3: TGTGCCACCCAACAGGGGATGCTCAGTCAGCCCCAGCATTTT. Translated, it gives CATQQGMLSQPQHF.

The CDR3 protein is CASSYEGGSNQPQHF. CDR3 nucleotide sequence: TGTGCCAGCAGTTACGAGGGAGGCAGCAATCAGCCCCAGCATTTT. The V gene is TRBV6-6, the J gene TRBJ1-5; no clear D gene. The CDR3 length is 15 residues. The germline gives CDR1 MNHNY, CDR2 SVGAGI (reference sequence). Trimming took off 2 bases at V and 1 base at J, with 9 bases between the two ends.

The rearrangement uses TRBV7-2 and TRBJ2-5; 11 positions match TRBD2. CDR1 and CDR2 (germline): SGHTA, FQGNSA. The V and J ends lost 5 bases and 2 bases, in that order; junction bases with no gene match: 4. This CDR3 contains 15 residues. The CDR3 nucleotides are TGTGCCAGCAGCCCCTCTAGCGGGGGGCAAGAGACCCAGTACTTC. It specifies CASSPSSGGQETQYF.

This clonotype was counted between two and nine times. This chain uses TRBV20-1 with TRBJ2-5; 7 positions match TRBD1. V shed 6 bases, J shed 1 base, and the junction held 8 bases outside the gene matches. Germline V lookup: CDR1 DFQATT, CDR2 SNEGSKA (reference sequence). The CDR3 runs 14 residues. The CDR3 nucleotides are TGCAGTGCCCCATCCGGACAGGTCCAAGAGACCCAGTACTTC. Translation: CSAPSGQVQETQYF.

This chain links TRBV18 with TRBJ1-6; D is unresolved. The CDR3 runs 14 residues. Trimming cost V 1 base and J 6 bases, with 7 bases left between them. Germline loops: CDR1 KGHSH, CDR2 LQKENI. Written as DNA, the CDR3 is TGTGCCAGCTCACCACTAGTGGCTAATTCACCCCTCCACTTT. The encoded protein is CASSPLVANSPLHF.

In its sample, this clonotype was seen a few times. The CDR3 region is CASSNWTGRLYEQYF. The CDR3 nucleotides read TGTGCCAGCAGCAACTGGACAGGACGCCTCTACGAGCAGTACTTC. The chain carries TRBV9 and TRBJ2-7, with 7 bases identical to TRBD1. Trimming took 4 bases from V and 3 from J; bases not matched to a gene: 10. This CDR3 has 15 residues. Germline-derived CDR1 and CDR2 are SGDLS and YYNGEE.

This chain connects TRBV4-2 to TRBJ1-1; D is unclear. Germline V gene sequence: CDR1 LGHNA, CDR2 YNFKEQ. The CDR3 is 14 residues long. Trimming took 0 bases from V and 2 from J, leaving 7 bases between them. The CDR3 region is CASSQDPTNTEAFF. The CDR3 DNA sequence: TGTGCCAGCAGCCAAGACCCCACTAACACTGAAGCTTTCTTT.

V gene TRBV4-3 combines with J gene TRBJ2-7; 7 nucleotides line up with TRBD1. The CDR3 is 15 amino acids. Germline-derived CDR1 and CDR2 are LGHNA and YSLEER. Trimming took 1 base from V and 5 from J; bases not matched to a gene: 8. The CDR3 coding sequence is TGCGCCAGCAGCCAAGTAGGGCAGGGGGAAGACGAGCAGTACTTC. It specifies CASSQVGQGEDEQYF.

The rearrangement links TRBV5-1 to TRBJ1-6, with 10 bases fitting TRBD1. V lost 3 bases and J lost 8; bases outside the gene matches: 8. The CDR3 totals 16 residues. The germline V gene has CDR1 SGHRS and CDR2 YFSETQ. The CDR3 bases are TGCGCCAGCAGCTCTACTTCCGGGACAGGGGATTCACCCCTCCACTTT. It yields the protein CASSSTSGTGDSPLHF.

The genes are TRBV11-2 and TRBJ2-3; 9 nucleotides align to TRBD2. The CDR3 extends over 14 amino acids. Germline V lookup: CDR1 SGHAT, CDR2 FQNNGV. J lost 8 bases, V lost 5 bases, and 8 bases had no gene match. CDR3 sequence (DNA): TGTGCCAGCAGCCGGCGGGGGGGCTCGGGTACGCAGTATTTT. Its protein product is CASSRRGGSGTQYF. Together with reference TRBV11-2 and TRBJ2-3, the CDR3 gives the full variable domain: EAGVAQSPRYKIIEKRQSVAFWCNPISGHATLYWYQQILGQGPKLLIQFQNNGVVDDSQLPKDRFSAERLKGVDSTLKIQPAKLEDSAVYLCASSRRGGSGTQYFGPGTRLTVL.

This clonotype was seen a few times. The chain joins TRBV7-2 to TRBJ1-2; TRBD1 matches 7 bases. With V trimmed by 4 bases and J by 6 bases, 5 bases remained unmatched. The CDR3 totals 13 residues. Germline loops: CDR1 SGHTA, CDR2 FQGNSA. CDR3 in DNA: TGTGCCAGCAGCTCAGGGACAGCTAATGGCTACACCTTC. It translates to CASSSGTANGYTF.

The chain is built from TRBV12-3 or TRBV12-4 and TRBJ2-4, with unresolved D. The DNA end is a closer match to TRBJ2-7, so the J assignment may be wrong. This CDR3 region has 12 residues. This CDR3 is CASSRHPYEQYF. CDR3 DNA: TGTGCCAGCAGTCGGCACCCCTACGAGCAGTACTTC.

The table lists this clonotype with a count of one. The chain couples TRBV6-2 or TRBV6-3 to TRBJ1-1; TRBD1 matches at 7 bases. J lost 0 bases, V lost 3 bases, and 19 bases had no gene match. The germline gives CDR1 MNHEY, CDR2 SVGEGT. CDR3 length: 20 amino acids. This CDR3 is CASSYNLEGGRDLMNTEAFF. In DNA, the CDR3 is TGTGCCAGCAGTTATAATCTTGAAGGGGGCCGGGACCTTATGAACACTGAAGCTTTCTTT.

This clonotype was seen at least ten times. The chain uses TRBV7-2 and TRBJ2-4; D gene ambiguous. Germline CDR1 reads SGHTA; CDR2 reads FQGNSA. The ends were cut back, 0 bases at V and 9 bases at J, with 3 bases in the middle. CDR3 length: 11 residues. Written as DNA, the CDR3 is TGTGCCAGCAGCTTAGCAAGCATTCAGTACTTC. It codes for CASSLASIQYF.

CDR3 bases: TGTGCCAGCTCACGCGGGGGAGGGGGATCACCCCTCCACTTT. This encodes CASSRGGGGSPLHF. V usage is TRBV18 and J usage is TRBJ1-6; the D gene is possibly TRBD1 (6 bases). V was trimmed by 4 bases and J by 10 bases, leaving 14 bases between them. Looked up from germline, CDR1 is KGHSH and CDR2 is LQKENI. The CDR3 is made up of 14 amino acids.